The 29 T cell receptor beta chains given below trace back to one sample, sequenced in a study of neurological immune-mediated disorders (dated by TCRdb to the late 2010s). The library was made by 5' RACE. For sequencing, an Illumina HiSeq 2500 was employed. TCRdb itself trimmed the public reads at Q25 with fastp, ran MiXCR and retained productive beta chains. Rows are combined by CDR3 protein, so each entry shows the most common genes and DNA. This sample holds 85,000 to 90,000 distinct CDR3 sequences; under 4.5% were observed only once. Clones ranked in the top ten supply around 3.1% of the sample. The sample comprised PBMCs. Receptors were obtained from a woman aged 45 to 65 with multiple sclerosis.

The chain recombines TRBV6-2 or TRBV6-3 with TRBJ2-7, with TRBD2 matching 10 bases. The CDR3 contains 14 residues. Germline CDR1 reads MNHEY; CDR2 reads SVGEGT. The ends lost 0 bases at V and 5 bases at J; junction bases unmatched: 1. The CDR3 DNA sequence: TGTGCCAGCAGTTACTCACTAGCGGGGAACGAGCAGTACTTC. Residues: CASSYSLAGNEQYF.

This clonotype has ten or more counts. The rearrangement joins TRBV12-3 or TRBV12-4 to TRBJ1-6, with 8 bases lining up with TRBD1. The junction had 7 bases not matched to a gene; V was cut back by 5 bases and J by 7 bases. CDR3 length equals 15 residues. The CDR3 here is CASSPDRAGNSPLHF. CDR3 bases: TGTGCCAGCAGTCCGGACAGGGCAGGGAATTCACCCCTCCACTTT.

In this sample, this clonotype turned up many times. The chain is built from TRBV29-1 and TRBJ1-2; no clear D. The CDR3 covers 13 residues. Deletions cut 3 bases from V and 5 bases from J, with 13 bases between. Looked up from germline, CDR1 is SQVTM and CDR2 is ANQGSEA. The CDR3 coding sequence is TGCAGCGTTGAGATAGTAATAGGGTATGGCTACACCTTC. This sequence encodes CSVEIVIGYGYTF.

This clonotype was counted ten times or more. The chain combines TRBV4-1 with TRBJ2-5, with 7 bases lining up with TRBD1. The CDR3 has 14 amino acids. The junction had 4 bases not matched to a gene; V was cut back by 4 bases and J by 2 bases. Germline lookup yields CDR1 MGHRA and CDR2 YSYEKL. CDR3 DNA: TGCGCCAGCAGCCCCCGGGACAGTCAAGAGACCCAGTACTTC. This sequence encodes CASSPRDSQETQYF.

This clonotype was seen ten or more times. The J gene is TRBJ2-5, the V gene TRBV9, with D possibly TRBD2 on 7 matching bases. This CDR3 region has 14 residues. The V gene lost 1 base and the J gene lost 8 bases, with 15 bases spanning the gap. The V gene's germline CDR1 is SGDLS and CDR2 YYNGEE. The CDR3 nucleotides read TGTGCCAGCAGCGTACTAGGCGGGGGCCATACCCAGTACTTC. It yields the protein CASSVLGGGHTQYF.

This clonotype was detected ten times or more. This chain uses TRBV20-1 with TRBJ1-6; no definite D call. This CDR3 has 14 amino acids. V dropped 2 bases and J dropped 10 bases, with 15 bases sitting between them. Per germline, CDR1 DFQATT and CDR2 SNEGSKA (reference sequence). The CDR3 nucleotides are TGCAGTGCTAGACCCTCAGGAGGAGGGTCACCCCTCCACTTT. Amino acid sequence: CSARPSGGGSPLHF.

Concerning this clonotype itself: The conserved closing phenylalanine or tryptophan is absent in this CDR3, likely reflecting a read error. DNA for the CDR3: TGCAGTGCTCCGCTAGGGAGGAACACCGGGGAGCTGTTTAAT. This sequence encodes CSAPLGRNTGELFN. The V gene is TRBV20-1, the J gene TRBJ2-2; TRBD2 might be the D (5 bases). CDR1 is DFQATT and CDR2 is SNEGSKA in the germline V gene (reference sequence). Trimming shortened V by 5 bases and J by 1 base, and 11 bases separated the two germline ends. The CDR3 loop spans 14 amino acids.

The CDR3 spells CASSSGRGGYQETQYF. The CDR3 coding sequence is TGTGCCAGCAGCTCCGGACGAGGGGGGTACCAAGAGACCCAGTACTTC. The chain combines TRBV5-4 with TRBJ2-5; D may be TRBD1 or TRBD2 (6 bases each). Trimming shortened V by 3 bases and J by 0 bases, and 15 bases separated the two germline ends. Germline V gene sequence: CDR1 SGHNT, CDR2 YYREEE (reference sequence). This CDR3 spans 16 amino acids.

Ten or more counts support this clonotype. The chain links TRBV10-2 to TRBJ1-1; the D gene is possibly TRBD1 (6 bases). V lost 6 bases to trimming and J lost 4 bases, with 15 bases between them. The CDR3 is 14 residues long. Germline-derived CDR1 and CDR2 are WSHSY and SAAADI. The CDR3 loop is CASRSLGGSTEAFF. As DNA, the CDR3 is TGCGCCAGCAGGTCATTAGGGGGTAGCACTGAAGCTTTCTTT.

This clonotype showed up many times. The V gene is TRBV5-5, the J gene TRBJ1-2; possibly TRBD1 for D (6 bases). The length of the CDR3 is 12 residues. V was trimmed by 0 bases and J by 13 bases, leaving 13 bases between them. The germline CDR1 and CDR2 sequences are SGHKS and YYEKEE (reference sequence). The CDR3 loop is CASSLEAGHSTF. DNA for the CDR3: TGTGCCAGCAGCTTGGAGGCGGGACATAGCACCTTC.

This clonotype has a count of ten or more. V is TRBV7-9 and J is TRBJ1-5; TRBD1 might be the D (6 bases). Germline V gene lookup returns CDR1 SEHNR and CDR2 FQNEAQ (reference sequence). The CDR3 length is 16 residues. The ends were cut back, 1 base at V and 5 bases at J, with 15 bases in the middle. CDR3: CASSLGPRGADQPQHF. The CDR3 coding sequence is TGTGCCAGCAGCTTAGGGCCCAGGGGCGCGGATCAGCCCCAGCATTTT.

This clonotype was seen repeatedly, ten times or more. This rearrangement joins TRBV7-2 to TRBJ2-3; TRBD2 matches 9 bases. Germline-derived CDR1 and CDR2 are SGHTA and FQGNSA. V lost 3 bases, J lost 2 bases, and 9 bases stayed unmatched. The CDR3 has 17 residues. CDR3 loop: CASSFAGGAGDTDTQYF. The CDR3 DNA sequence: TGTGCCAGCAGCTTCGCGGGGGGGGCTGGGGACACAGATACGCAGTATTTT.

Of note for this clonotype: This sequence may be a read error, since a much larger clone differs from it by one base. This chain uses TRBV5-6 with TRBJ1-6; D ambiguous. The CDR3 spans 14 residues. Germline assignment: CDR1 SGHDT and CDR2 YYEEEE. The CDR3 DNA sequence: TGTGCCAGCAGCTTTAATTCTGTAAATTCACCCCTCAACTTT. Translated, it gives CASSFNSVNSPLNF.

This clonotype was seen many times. CDR3 amino acids: CASSDRGGADTQYF. The CDR3 bases are TGTGCCAGCAGCGACAGGGGGGGCGCAGATACGCAGTATTTT. The rearrangement uses TRBV6-2 or TRBV6-3 and TRBJ2-3, with 9 nucleotides matching TRBD1. Trimming at V came to 6 bases and at J to 4 bases, leaving 5 bases not matched to a gene. This CDR3 contains 14 residues. CDR1 MNHEY and CDR2 SVGEGT come from the germline V gene.

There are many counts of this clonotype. This CDR3 reads CASSPDRVESHEQYF. CDR3 bases: TGCGCCAGCAGCCCGGACCGGGTAGAGTCCCACGAGCAGTACTTC. The chain couples TRBV5-1 to TRBJ2-7; D uncertain. The germline V gene has CDR1 SGHRS and CDR2 YFSETQ. CDR3 length: 15 amino acids. Trimming removed 4 bases from V and 5 bases from J, with 19 bases in between.

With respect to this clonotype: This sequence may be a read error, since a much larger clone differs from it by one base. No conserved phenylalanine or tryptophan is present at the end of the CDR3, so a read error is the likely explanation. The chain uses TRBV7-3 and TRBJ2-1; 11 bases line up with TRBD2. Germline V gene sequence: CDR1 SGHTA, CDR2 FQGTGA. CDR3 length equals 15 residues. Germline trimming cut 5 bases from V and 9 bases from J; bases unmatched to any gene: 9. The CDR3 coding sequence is TGTGCCAGCAGCCCCCTAGCGGGGGGACCGTTTGAGCAGTTCCTC. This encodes CASSPLAGGPFEQFL.

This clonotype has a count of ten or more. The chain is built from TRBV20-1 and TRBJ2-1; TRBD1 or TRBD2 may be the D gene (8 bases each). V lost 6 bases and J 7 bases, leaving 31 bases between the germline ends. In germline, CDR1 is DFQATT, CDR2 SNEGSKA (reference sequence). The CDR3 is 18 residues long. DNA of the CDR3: TGCAGTGCCCCTGGGCAGGGGGCGACGGGGGGGCCTGCAAATGAGCAGTTCTTC. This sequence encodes CSAPGQGATGGPANEQFF.

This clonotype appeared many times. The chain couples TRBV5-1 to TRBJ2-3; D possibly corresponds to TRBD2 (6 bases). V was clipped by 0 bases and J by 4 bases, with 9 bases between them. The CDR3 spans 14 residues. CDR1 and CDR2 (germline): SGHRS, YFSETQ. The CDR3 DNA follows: TGCGCCAGCAGCTTGGAGTCGGGGGCAGATACGCAGTATTTT. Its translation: CASSLESGADTQYF. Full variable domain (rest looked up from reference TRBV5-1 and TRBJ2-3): KAGVTQTPRYLIKTRGQQVTLSCSPISGHRSVSWYQQTPGQGLQFLFEYFSETQRNKGNFPGRFSGRQFSNSRSEMNVSTLELGDSALYLCASSLESGADTQYFGPGTRLTVL.

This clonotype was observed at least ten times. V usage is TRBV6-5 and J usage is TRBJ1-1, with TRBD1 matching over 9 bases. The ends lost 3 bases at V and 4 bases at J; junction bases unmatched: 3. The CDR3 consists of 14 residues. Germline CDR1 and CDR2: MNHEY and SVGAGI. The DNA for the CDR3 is TGTGCCAGCAGTTATATGGACAGGGGCACTGAAGCTTTCTTT. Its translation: CASSYMDRGTEAFF.

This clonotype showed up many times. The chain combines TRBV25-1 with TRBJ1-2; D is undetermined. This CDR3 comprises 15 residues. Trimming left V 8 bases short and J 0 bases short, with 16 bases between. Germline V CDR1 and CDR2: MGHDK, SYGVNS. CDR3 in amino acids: CASVGWAGANYGYTF. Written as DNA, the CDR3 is TGTGCCAGCGTTGGTTGGGCGGGAGCTAACTATGGCTACACCTTC.

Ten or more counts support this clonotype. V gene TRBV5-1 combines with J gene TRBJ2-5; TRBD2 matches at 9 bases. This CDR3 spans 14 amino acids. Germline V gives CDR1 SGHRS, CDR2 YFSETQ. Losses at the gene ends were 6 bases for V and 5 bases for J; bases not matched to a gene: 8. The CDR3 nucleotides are TGCGCCAGCACCGCAGGGACTAGCCTTGAGACCCAGTACTTC. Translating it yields CASTAGTSLETQYF.

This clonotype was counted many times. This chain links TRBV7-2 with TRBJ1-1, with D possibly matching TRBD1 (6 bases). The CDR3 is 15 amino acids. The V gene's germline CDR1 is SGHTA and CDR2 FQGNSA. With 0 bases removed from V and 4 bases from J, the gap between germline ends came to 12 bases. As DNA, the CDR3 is TGTGCCAGCAGCTTAGCGGGTGAAGGGGGCACTGAAGCTTTCTTT. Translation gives CASSLAGEGGTEAFF. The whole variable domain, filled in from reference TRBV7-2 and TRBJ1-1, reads GAGVSQSPSNKVTEKGKDVELRCDPISGHTALYWYRQSLGQGLEFLIYFQGNSAPDKSGLPSDRFSAERTGGSVSTLTIQRTQQEDSAVYLCASSLAGEGGTEAFFGQGTRLTVV.

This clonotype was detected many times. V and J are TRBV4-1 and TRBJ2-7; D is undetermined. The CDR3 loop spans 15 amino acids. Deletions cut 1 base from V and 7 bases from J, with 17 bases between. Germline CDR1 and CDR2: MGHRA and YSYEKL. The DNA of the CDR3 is TGCGCCAGCAGCCAAGGGGCTGGCAGAGTGGAAGAGCAGTACTTC. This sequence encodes CASSQGAGRVEEQYF.

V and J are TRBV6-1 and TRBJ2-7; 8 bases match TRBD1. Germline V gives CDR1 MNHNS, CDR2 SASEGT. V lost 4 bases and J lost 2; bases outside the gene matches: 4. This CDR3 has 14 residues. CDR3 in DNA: TGTGCCAGCAGTGGGACAGGGTACCCCTACGAGCAGTACTTC. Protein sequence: CASSGTGYPYEQYF.

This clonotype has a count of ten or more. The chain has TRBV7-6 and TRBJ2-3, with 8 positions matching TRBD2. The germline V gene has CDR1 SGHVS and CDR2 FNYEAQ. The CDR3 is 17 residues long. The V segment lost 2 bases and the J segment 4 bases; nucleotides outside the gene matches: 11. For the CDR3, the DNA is TGTGCCAGCAGCTTAAATTTACGGGGGGGCGAGGCAGATACGCAGTATTTT. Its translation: CASSLNLRGGEADTQYF.

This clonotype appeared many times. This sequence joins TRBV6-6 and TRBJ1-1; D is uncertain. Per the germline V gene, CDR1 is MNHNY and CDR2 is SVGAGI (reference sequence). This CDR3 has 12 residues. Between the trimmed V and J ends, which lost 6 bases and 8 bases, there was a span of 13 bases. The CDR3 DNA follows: TGTGCCAGCAGCGCCGATTCGGCAGAAGCTTTCTTT. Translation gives CASSADSAEAFF.

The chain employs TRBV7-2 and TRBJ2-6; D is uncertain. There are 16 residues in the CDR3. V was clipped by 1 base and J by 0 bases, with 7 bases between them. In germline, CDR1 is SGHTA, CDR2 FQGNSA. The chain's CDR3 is CASSLDRFSGANVLTF. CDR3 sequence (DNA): TGTGCCAGCAGCTTAGATCGGTTCTCTGGGGCCAACGTCCTGACTTTC.

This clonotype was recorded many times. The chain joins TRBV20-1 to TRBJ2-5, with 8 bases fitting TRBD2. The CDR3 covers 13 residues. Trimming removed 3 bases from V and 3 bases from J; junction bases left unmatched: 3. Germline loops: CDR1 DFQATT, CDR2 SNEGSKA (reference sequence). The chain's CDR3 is CSARELAEETQYF. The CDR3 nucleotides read TGCAGTGCTAGGGAACTAGCGGAAGAGACCCAGTACTTC.

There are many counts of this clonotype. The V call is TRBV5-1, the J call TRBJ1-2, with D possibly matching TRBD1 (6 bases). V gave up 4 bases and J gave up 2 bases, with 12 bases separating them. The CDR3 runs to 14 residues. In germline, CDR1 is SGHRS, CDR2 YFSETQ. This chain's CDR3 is CASSAGHTNYGYTF. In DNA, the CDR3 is TGCGCCAGCAGCGCGGGACACACAAACTATGGCTACACCTTC.